A single sample is the source of the 3 T cell receptor beta chains below, sequenced in a study of glioma-infiltrating T cells after dendritic cell vaccination (dated by TCRdb to about 2016). Libraries came from the immunoSEQ multiplex PCR assay. The source is immuneACCESS, and TCRdb retained only in-frame sequences with V and J called. Part of the clones is not carried over; for the studies checked, unresolved V genes explain less than half of this, and the remainder is unexplained. The sample records about 82,000 clones, around nine tenths of which are singletons. The top ten clonotypes cover roughly 3.2% of the sample. The source was blood, collected before dendritic cell vaccination. The receptor source for this set is a human donor with glioblastoma.

The genes are TRBV6-1 and TRBJ2-1; 9 bases match TRBD2. The CDR3 loop spans 13 amino acids. V dropped 8 bases and J dropped 7; count of bases not matched to a gene: 6. The germline gives CDR1 MNHNS, CDR2 SASEGT. CDR3 nucleotide sequence: TGTGCCAGCGGACAACTAGCGGGTAATGAGCAGTTCTTC. Amino acid sequence: CASGQLAGNEQFF.

The chain recombines TRBV6-1 with TRBJ2-1, with D maybe TRBD2 (7 bases). The V gene lost 0 bases and the J gene lost 8 bases, with 14 bases spanning the gap. The CDR3 spans 15 residues. Germline CDR1 and CDR2: MNHNS and SASEGT. In DNA, the CDR3 is TGTGCCAGCAGTGAAGCGCCCCAGGGGAGGGATGAGCAGTTCTTC. Translated: CASSEAPQGRDEQFF.

As DNA, the CDR3 is TGCGCCAGCAGCTTGGCGGAGGGAAGCTCCTACAATGAGCAGTTCTTC. Protein product: CASSLAEGSSYNEQFF. The chain uses TRBV5-1 and TRBJ2-1; TRBD2 is a possible D gene (6 bases). V lost 0 bases and J lost 0, with 10 bases in between. Germline loops: CDR1 SGHRS, CDR2 YFSETQ. This CDR3 spans 16 amino acids.